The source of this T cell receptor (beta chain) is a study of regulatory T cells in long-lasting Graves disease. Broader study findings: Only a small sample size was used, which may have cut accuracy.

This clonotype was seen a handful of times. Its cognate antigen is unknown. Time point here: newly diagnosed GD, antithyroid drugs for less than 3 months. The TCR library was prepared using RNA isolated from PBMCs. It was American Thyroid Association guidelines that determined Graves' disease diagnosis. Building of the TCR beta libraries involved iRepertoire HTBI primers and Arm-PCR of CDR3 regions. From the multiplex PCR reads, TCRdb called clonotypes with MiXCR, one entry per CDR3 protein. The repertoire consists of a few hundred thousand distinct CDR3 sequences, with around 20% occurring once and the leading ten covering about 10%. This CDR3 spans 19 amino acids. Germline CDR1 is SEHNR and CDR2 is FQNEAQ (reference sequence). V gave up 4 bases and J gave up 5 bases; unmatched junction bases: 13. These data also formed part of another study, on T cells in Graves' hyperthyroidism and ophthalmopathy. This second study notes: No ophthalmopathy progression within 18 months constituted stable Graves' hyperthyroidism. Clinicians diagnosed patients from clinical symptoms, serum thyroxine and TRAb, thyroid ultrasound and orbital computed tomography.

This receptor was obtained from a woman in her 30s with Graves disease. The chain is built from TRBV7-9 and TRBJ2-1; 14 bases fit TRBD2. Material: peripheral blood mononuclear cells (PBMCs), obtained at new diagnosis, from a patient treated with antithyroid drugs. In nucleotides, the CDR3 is TGTGCCAGCAGCTCGGCCCTGGGACTAGCGGGGGCTTCACACAATGAGCAGTTCTTC. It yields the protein CASSSALGLAGASHNEQFF.